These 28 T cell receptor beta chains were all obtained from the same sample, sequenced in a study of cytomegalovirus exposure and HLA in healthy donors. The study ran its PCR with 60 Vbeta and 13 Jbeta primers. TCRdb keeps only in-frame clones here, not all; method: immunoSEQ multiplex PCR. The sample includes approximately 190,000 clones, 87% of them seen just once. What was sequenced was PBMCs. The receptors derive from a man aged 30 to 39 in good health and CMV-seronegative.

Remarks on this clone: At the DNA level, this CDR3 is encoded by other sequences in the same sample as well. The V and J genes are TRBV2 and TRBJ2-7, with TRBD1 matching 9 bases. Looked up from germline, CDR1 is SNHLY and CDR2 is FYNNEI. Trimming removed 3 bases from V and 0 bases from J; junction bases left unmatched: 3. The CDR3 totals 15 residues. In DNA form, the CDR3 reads TGTGCCAGCAGTGACCACAGGGGGCGCTCCTACGAGCAGTACTTC. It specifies CASSDHRGRSYEQYF.

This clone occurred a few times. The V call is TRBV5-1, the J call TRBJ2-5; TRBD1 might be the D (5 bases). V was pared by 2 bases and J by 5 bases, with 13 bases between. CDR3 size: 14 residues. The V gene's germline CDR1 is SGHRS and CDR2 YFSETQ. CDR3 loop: CASSFSDSGETQYF. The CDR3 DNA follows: TGCGCCAGCAGCTTTTCCGACAGTGGGGAGACCCAGTACTTC.

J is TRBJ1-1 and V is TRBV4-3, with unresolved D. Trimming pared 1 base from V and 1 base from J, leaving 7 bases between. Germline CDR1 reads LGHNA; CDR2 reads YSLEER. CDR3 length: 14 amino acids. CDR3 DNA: TGCGCCAGCAGCCAAGGTCCAGAGAACACTGAAGCTTTCTTT. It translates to CASSQGPENTEAFF.

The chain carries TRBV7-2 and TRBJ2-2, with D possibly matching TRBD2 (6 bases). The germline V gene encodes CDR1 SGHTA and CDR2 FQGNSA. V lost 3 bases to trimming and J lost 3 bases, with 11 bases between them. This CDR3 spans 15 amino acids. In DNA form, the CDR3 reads TGTGCCAGCAGCTTGATGGGACTCCACACCGGGGAGCTGTTTTTT. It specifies CASSLMGLHTGELFF.

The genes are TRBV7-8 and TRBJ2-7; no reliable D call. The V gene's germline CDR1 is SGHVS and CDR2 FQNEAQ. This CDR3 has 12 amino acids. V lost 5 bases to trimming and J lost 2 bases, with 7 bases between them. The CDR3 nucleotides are TGTGCCAGCAGCCAAACTCCCTACGAGCAGTACTTC. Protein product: CASSQTPYEQYF.

The CDR3, as DNA: TGTGCCAGCAGCCGCCTTACGAATAGCGGGGGGGATCAAGAGACCCAGTACTTC. Protein product: CASSRLTNSGGDQETQYF. The chain recombines TRBV5-4 with TRBJ2-5; 11 positions match TRBD2. Trimming took 4 bases from V and 2 from J; bases not matched to a gene: 13. Germline V lookup: CDR1 SGHNT, CDR2 YYREEE (reference sequence). CDR3 length equals 18 residues.

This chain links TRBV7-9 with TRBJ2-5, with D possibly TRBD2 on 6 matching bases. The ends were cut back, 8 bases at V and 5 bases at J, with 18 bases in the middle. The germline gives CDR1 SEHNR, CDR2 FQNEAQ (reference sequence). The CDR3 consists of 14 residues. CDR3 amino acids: CASPSTGDSETQYF. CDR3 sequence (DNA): TGTGCCAGCCCCTCCACGGGGGATAGTGAGACCCAGTACTTC.

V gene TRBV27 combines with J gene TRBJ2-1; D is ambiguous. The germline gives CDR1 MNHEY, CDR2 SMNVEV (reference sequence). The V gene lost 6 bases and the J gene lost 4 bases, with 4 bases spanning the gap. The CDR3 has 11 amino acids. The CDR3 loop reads CASSYYNEQFF. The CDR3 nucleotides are TGTGCCAGCAGCTATTACAATGAGCAGTTCTTC.

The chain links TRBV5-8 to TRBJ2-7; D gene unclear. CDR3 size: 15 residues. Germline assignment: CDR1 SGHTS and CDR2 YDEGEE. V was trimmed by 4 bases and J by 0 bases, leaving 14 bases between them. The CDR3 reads CASSNKQVGSYEQYF. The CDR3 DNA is TGTGCCAGCAGCAACAAGCAGGTGGGCTCCTACGAGCAGTACTTC.

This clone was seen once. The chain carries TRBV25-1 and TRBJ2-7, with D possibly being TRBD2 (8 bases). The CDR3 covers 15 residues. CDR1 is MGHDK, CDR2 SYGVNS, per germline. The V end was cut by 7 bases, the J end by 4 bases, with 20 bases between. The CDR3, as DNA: TGTGCCAGCACTCCCGGGAGGGGACAGTATTACGAGCAGTACTTC. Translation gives CASTPGRGQYYEQYF.

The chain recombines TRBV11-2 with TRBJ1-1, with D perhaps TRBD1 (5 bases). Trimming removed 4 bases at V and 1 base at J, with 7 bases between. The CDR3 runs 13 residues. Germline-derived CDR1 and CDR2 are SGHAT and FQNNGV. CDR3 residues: CASSSQENTEAFF. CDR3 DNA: TGTGCCAGCAGCTCACAGGAGAACACTGAAGCTTTCTTT.

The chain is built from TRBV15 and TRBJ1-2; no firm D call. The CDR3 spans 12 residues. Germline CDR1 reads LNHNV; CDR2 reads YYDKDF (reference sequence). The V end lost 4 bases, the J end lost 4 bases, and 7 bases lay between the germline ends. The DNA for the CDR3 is TGTGCCACCAGCAAGGGAGCCTATGGCTACACCTTC. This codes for CATSKGAYGYTF.

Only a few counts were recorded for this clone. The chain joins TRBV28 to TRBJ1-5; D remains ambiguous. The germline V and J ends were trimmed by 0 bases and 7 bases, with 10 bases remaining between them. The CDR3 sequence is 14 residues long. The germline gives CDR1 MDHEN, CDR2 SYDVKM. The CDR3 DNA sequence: TGTGCCAGCAGTTTATGGGGTGGGGAGCAGCCCCAGCATTTT. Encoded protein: CASSLWGGEQPQHF.

The CDR3 DNA sequence: TGTGCCAGCAGTCCCGGGGACAGGGCGAACACTGAAGCTTTCTTT. Its protein is CASSPGDRANTEAFF. The chain is built from TRBV28 and TRBJ1-1; 9 nucleotides agree with TRBD1. This CDR3 spans 15 amino acids. V trimming: 5 bases; J trimming: 1 base; junction bases outside the gene matches: 5. Looked up from germline, CDR1 is MDHEN and CDR2 is SYDVKM.

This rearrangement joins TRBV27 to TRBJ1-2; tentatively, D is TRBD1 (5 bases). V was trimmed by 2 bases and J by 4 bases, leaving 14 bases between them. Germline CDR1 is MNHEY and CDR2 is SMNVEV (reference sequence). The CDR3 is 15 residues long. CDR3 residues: CASSLKGLSFYGYTF. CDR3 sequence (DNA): TGTGCCAGCAGTTTAAAGGGACTTTCCTTCTATGGCTACACCTTC.

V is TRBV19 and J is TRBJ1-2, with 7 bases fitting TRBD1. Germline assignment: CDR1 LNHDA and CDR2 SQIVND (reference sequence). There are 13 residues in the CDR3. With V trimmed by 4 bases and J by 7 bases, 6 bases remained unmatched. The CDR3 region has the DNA TGTGCCAGTAGTAAAGGACAGGTGCCTGGCTACACCTTC. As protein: CASSKGQVPGYTF.

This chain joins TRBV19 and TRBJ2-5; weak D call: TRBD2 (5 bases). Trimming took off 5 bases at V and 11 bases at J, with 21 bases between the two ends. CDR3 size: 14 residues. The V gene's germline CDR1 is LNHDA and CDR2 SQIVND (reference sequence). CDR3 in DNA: TGTGCCAGTAGTCCCCGGACTGACTTAAGTGAGCAGTACTTC. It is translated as CASSPRTDLSEQYF.

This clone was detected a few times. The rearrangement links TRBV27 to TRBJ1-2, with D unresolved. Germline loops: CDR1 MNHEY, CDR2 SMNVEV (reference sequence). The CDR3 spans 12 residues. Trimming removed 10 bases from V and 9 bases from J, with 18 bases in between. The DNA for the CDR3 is TGTGCCACCACCACAGAGGGTAGCAGCTACACCTTC. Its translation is CATTTEGSSYTF.

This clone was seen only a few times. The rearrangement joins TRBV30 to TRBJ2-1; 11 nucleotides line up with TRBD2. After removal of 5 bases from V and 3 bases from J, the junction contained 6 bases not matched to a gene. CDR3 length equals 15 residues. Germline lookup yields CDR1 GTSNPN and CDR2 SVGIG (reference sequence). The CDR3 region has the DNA TGTGCCTGGGATGTGACTAGCGGGATCTACAATGAGCAGTTCTTC. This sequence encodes CAWDVTSGIYNEQFF.

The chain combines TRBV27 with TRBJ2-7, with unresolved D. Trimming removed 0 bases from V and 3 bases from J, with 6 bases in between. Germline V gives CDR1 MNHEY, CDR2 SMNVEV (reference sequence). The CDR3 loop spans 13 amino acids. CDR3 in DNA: TGTGCCAGCAGTTTATCGTCAGGCTACGAGCAGTACTTC. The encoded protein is CASSLSSGYEQYF.

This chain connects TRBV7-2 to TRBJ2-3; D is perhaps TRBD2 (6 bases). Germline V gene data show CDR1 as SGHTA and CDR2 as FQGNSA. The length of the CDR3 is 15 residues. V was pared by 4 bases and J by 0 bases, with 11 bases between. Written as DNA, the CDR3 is TGTGCCAGCAGCTGGCGGGGTCCTAGCACAGATACGCAGTATTTT. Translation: CASSWRGPSTDTQYF.

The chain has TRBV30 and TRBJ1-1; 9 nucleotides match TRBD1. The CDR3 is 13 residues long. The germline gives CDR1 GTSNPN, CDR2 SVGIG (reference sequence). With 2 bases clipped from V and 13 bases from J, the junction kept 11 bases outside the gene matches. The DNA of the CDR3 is TGTGCCTGGAGTTTCTCCCATTGGACAGGGGATTTCTTT. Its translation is CAWSFSHWTGDFF.

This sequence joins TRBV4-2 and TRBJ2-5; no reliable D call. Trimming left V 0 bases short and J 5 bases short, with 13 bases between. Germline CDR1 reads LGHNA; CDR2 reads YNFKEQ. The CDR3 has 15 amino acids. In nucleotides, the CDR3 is TGTGCCAGCAGCCAAGATTCACAGTTTTCGGAGACCCAGTACTTC. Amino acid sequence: CASSQDSQFSETQYF.

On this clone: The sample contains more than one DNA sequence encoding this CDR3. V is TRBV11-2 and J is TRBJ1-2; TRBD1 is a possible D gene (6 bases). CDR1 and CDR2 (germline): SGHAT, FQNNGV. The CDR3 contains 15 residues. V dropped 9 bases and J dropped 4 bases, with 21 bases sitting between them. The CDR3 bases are TGTGCCAGTAGCGTCTTTGGGGGCGAGGGCTATGGCTACACCTTC. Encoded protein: CASSVFGGEGYGYTF.

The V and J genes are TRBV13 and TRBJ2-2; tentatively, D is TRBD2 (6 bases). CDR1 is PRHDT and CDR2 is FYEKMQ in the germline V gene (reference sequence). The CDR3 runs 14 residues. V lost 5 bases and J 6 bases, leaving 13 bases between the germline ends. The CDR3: CASSPPLAAGELFF. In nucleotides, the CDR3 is TGTGCCAGCAGCCCCCCACTAGCTGCCGGGGAGCTGTTTTTT. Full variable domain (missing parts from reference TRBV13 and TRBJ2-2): AAGVIQSPRHLIKEKRETATLKCYPIPRHDTVYWYQQGPGQDPQFLISFYEKMQSDKGSIPDRFSAQQFSDYHSELNMSSLELGDSALYFCASSPPLAAGELFFGEGSRLTVL.

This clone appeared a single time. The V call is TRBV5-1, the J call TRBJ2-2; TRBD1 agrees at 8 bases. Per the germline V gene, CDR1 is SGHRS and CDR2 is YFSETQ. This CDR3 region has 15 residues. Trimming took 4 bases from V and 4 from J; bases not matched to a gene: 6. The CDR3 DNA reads TGCGCCAGCAGCACCAGGACAGGGTTCACCGGGGAGCTGTTTTTT. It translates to CASSTRTGFTGELFF.

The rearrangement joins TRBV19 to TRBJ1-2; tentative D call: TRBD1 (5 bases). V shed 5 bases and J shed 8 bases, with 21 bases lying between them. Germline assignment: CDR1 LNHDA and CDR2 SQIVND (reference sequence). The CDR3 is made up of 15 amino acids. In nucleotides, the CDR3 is TGTGCCAGTAGTGACCTTGGCCGGGGAGGGGTCGGCTACACCTTC. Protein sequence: CASSDLGRGGVGYTF.

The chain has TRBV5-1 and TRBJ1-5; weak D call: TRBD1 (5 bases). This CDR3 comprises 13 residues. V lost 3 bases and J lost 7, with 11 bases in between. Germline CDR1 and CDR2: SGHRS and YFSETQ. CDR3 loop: CASSYRSGQPQHF. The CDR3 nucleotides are TGCGCCAGCAGCTACAGGTCCGGGCAGCCCCAGCATTTT. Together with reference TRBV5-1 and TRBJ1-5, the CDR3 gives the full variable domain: KAGVTQTPRYLIKTRGQQVTLSCSPISGHRSVSWYQQTPGQGLQFLFEYFSETQRNKGNFPGRFSGRQFSNSRSEMNVSTLELGDSALYLCASSYRSGQPQHFGDGTRLSIL.